The clone carrying this T cell receptor (beta chain) is medium-sized (0.01 to 0.1%) within its sample. Its antigen is as yet unknown. Since it is a stray read in a library aimed at alpha chains, this beta chain has a size that is not meaningful. The data are from a study of spatial heterogeneity in lung cancer. Turning to the study itself: Raw reads contained each unique TCR and UMI combination more than ten times on average. Overall study results and limits: Mutation tallies in tumors tracked expanded intratumoral alpha and beta TCR counts. Ubiquitous and regional nonsynonymous mutation counts were tracked by ubiquitous and regional expanded TCR counts, respectively.

This CDR3 comprises 15 residues. Trimming took 5 bases from V and 4 from J; bases not matched to a gene: 9. Per the germline V gene, CDR1 is SGHTA and CDR2 is FQGTGA. TCRdb reprocessed the 5' RACE reads via MiXCR and lists one record per CDR3 protein. Here the sample spans approximately 5,500 distinct CDR3 sequences, roughly 15% being singletons. Time point reported: sample taken at primary tumor resection. Samples came from 72 TRACERx patients with untreated early-stage lung cancer. From tumor, nontumor lung or frozen PBMC, whole RNA was taken unsorted for sequencing. The chain recombines TRBV7-3 with TRBJ2-5, with 8 positions matching TRBD2. This material consisted of lung tumor tissue, taken at surgery. This receptor was identified in a male donor with early-stage non-small cell lung cancer. CDR3 DNA: TGTGCCAGCAGCATTTTTGCGGGGGGAAGAGAGACCCAGTACTTC. Amino acid sequence: CASSIFAGGRETQYF.